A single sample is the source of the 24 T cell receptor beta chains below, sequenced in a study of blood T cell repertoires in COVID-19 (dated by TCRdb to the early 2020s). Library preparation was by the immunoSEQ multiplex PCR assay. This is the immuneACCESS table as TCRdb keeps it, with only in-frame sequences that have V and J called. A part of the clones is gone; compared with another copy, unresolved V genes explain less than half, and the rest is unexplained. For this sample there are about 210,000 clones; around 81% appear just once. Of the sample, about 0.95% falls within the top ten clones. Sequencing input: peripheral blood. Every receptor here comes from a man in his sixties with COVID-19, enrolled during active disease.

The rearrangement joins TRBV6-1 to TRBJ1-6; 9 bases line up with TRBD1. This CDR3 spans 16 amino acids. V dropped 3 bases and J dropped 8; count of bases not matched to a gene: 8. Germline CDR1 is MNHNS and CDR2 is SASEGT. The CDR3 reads CASSEGEGQGHSPLHF. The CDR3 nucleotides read TGTGCCAGCAGTGAGGGCGAGGGACAGGGTCATTCACCCCTCCACTTT.

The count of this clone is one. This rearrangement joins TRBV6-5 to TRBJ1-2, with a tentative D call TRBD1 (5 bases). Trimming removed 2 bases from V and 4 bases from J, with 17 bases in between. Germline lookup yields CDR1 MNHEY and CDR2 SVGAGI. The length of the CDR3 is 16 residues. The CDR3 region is CASSYGPPGGGYGYTF. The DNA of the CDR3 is TGTGCCAGCAGTTACGGCCCCCCTGGCGGGGGCTATGGCTACACCTTC.

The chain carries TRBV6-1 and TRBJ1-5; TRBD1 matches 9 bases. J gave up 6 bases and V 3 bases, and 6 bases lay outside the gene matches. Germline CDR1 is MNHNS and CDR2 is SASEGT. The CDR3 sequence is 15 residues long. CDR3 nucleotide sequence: TGTGCCAGCAGTGATCGGGGACAGGGTTCTCAGCCCCAGCATTTT. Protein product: CASSDRGQGSQPQHF.

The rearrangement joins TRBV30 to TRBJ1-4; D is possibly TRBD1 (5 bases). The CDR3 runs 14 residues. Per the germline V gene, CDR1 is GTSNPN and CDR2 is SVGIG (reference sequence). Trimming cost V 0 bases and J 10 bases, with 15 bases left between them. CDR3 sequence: CAWSVSGGSGKLFF. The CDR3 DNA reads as TGTGCCTGGAGTGTCTCGGGGGGAAGTGGAAAACTGTTTTTT.

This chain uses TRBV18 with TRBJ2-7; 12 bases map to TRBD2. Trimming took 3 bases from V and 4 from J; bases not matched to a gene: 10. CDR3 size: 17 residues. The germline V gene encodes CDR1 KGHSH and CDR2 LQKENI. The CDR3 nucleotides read TGTGCCAGCTCACCTCTATCTAGCGGGAGGGCCGGATACGAGCAGTACTTC. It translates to CASSPLSSGRAGYEQYF.

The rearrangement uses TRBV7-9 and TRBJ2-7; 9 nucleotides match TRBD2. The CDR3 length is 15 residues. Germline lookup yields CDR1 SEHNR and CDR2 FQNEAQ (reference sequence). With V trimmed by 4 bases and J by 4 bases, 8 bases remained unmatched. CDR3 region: CASSSLGSGSYEQYF. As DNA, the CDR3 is TGTGCCAGCAGCTCTCTGGGTAGCGGGAGTTACGAGCAGTACTTC.

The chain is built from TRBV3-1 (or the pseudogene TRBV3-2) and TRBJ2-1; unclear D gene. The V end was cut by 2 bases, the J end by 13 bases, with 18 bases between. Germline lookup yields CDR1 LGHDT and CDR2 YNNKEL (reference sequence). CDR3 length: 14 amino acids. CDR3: CASSQFKSVQDQFF. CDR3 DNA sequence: TGTGCCAGCAGCCAATTTAAGAGTGTCCAAGATCAGTTCTTC.

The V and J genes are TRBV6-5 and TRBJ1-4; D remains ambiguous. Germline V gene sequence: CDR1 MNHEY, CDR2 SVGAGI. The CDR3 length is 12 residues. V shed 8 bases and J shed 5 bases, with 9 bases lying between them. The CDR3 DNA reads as TGTGCCAGCCGGGAGGCGAATGAAAAACTGTTTTTT. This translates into CASREANEKLFF.

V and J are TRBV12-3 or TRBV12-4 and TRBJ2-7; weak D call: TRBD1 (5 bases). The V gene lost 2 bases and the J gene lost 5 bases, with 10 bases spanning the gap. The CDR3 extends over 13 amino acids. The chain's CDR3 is CASSLRGKNEQYF. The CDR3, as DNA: TGTGCCAGCAGTTTAAGGGGTAAGAACGAGCAGTACTTC.

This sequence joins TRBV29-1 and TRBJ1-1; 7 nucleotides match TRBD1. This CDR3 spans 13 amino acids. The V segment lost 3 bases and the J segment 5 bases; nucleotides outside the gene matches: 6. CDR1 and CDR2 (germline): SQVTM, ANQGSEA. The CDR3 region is CSVETGPGTEAFF. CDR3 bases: TGCAGCGTTGAGACAGGGCCGGGGACTGAAGCTTTCTTT. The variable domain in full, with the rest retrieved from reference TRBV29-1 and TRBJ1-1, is SAVISQKPSRDICQRGTSLTIQCQVDSQVTMMFWYRQQPGQSLTLIATANQGSEATYESGFVIDKFPISRPNLTFSTLTVSNMSPEDSSIYLCSVETGPGTEAFFGQGTRLTVV.

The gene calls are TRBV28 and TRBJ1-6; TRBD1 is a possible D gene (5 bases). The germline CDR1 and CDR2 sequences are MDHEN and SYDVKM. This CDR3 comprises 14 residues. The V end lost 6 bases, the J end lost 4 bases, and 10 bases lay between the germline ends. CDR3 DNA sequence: TGTGCCAGCAGCCCCCGGGGGTATAATTCACCCCTCCACTTT. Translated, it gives CASSPRGYNSPLHF.

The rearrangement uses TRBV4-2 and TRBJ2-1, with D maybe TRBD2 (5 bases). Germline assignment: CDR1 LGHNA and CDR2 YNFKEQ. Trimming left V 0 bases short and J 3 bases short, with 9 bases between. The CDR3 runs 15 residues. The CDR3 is CASSQEASRYNEQFF. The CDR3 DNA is TGTGCCAGCAGCCAAGAGGCTAGCCGCTACAATGAGCAGTTCTTC.

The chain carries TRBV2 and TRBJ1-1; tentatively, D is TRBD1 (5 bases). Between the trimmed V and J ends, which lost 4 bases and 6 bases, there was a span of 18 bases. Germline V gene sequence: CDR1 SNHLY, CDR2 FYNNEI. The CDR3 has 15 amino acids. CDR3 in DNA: TGTGCCAGCAGTGTCTCGAAGGTCCAGGGCGCTGAAGCTTTCTTT. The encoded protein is CASSVSKVQGAEAFF.

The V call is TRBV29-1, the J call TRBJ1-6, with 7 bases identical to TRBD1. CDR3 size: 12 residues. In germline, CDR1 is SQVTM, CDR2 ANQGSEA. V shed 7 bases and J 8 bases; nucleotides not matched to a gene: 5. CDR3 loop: CSAGDSDSPLHF. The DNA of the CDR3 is TGCAGCGCCGGGGACAGCGATTCACCCCTCCACTTT.

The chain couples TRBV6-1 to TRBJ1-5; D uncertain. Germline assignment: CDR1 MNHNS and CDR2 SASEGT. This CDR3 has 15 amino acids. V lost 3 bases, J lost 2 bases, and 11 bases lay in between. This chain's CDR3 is CASSDRGVGNQPQHF. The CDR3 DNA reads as TGTGCCAGCAGTGACCGTGGAGTCGGCAATCAGCCCCAGCATTTT.

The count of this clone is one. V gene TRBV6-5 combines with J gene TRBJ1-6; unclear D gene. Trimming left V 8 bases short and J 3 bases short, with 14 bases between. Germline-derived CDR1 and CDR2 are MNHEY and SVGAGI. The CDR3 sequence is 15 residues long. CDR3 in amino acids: CASRHTGSYNSPLHF. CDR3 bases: TGTGCCAGCCGTCACACGGGGAGCTATAATTCACCCCTCCACTTT.

The CDR3 DNA reads TGTGCCAGCAGTCGACAGGGGTTCCTCGGGGCCGGAGAGGTTTACGAGCAGTACTTC. Translated: CASSRQGFLGAGEVYEQYF. V is TRBV6-6 and J is TRBJ2-7, with TRBD1 matching 8 bases. The CDR3 has 19 amino acids. With 5 bases clipped from V and 4 bases from J, the junction kept 22 bases outside the gene matches. The V gene's germline CDR1 is MNHNY and CDR2 SVGAGI (reference sequence).

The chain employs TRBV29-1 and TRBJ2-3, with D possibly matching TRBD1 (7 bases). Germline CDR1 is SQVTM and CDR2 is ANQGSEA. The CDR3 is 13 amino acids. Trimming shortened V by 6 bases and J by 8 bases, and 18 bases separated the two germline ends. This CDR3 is CSVGGTAAGTQYF. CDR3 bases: TGCAGCGTGGGCGGGACAGCGGCAGGTACGCAGTATTTT.

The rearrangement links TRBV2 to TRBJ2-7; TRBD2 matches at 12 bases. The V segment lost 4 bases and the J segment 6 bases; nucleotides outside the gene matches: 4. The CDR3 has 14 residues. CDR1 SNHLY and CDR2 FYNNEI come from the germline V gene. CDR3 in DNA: TGTGCCAGCAGTGGGACTAGCGGGATGGTCGAGCAGTACTTC. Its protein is CASSGTSGMVEQYF.

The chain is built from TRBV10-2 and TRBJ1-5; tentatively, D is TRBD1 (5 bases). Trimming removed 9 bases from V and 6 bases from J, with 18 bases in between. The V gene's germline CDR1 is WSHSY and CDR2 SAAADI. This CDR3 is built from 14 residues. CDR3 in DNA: TGCGCCAGATTCCCCTTTGCCGGGGGTCAGCCCCAGCATTTT. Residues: CARFPFAGGQPQHF.

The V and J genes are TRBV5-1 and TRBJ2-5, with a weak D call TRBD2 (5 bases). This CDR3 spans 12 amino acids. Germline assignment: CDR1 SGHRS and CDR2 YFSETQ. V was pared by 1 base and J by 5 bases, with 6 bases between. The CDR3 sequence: CASSLSGETQYF. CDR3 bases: TGCGCCAGCAGCTTGAGCGGCGAGACCCAGTACTTC.

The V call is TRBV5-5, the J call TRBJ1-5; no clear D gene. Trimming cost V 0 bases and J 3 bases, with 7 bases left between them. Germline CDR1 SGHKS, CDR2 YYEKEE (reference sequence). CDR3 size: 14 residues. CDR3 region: CASSLDTLNQPQHF. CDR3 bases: TGTGCCAGCAGCTTGGACACCCTCAATCAGCCCCAGCATTTT.

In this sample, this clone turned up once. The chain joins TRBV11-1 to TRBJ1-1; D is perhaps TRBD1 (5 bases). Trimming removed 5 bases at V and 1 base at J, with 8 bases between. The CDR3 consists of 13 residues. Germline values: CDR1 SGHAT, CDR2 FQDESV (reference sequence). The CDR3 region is CASSPQGNTEAFF. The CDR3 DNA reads TGTGCCAGCAGCCCCCAGGGGAACACTGAAGCTTTCTTT.

The CDR3: CASSLDRGVLNYGYTF. In DNA form, the CDR3 reads TGTGCCAGCAGCTTAGATCGGGGAGTACTGAACTATGGCTACACCTTC. This rearrangement joins TRBV11-3 to TRBJ1-2; no clear D gene. Per germline, CDR1 SGHNT and CDR2 YENEEA. V dropped 0 bases and J dropped 2 bases, with 13 bases sitting between them. This CDR3 is built from 16 residues.